This entry lists 17 T cell receptor beta chains sequenced from one sample in a study of T-cell memory formation after mild COVID-19. TCRdb passed the 5' RACE reads through MiXCR, listing each CDR3 protein once. The sample has roughly 250,000 distinct CDR3 sequences; approximately 16% are singletons. Sequenced sample: PBMCs or a T cell subset sorted from them (not recorded which). The origin of the receptors is a man aged 18 to 30 who had mild COVID-19 (a few samples of this study predate the infection). Cell type and time point are not known.

The rearrangement uses TRBV23-1 and TRBJ2-5, with D possibly being TRBD2 (5 bases). TRBV23-1 is an ORF; its function is uncertain. The CDR3 runs to 16 residues. With 0 bases removed from V and 4 bases from J, the gap between germline ends came to 15 bases. DNA for the CDR3: TGCGCCAGCAGTCAATCGGCCCAGGAGGCTGTAGAGACCCAGTACTTC. It translates to CASSQSAQEAVETQYF.

The chain links TRBV7-2 to TRBJ1-2, with 8 bases fitting TRBD1. V lost 6 bases and J lost 6; bases outside the gene matches: 18. The CDR3 is 17 amino acids. Germline values: CDR1 SGHTA, CDR2 FQGNSA. The CDR3 protein is CASSYDPMTGAVDGYTF. In DNA, the CDR3 is TGTGCCAGCAGTTACGACCCGATGACAGGGGCGGTCGATGGCTACACCTTC.

This clonotype occurred many times. The chain uses TRBV12-3 or TRBV12-4 and TRBJ2-3; 9 bases map to TRBD1. The CDR3 has 17 residues. V dropped 1 base and J dropped 5; count of bases not matched to a gene: 10. CDR3: CASSLGPGTGFEDTQYF. DNA for the CDR3: TGTGCCAGCAGTTTAGGGCCCGGGACAGGGTTTGAAGATACGCAGTATTTT.

This clonotype appeared a few times. This chain connects TRBV24-1 to TRBJ2-3; D is ambiguous. In germline, CDR1 is KGHDR, CDR2 SFDVKD. The CDR3 is 15 amino acids. V was shortened by 2 bases and J by 1 base, with 9 bases between the two germline ends. The CDR3 DNA follows: TGTGCCACCAGTGATTCCCGCCTCCGCACAGATACGCAGTATTTT. Its translation is CATSDSRLRTDTQYF.

The V call is TRBV7-2, the J call TRBJ2-5, with 9 bases aligning to TRBD2. V shed 5 bases and J 2 bases; nucleotides not matched to a gene: 6. CDR3 length: 15 residues. Looked up from germline, CDR1 is SGHTA and CDR2 is FQGNSA. The CDR3: CASSNPAGGQETQYF. The CDR3 coding sequence is TGTGCCAGCAGCAACCCTGCGGGGGGGCAAGAGACCCAGTACTTC.

This chain uses TRBV10-3 with TRBJ1-5; no firm D call. Trimming stripped 6 bases from V and 0 bases from J, with 6 bases between. This CDR3 is built from 13 residues. CDR1 and CDR2 from the germline V gene are ENHRY and SYGVKD. The CDR3 reads CAISRGSNQPQHF. As DNA, the CDR3 is TGTGCCATCAGCCGGGGTAGCAATCAGCCCCAGCATTTT.

The chain employs TRBV4-1 and TRBJ2-5, with D maybe TRBD2 (5 bases). Between the trimmed V and J ends, which lost 4 bases and 5 bases, there was a span of 17 bases. CDR1 is MGHRA, CDR2 YSYEKL, per germline. This CDR3 contains 15 residues. The CDR3 sequence: CASSPRDAREETQYF. As DNA, the CDR3 is TGCGCCAGCAGCCCACGGGATGCGAGAGAGGAGACCCAGTACTTC.

J is TRBJ1-4 and V is TRBV7-6; D gene unclear. The ends were cut back, 1 base at V and 7 bases at J, with 13 bases in the middle. The CDR3 totals 15 residues. In germline, CDR1 is SGHVS, CDR2 FNYEAQ. CDR3 amino acids: CASSLGQAGGEKLFF. The CDR3 bases are TGTGCCAGCAGCTTAGGGCAGGCGGGAGGTGAAAAACTGTTTTTT.

The V and J genes are TRBV12-3 or TRBV12-4 and TRBJ2-2; D is possibly TRBD1 (5 bases). The germline V and J ends were trimmed by 4 bases and 6 bases, with 18 bases remaining between them. The CDR3 has 16 residues. CDR3 region: CASSSRAGLRAGELFF. The CDR3 DNA sequence: TGTGCCAGCAGTTCCAGAGCAGGGTTACGGGCCGGGGAGCTGTTTTTT.

The V call is TRBV5-6, the J call TRBJ1-1; no clear D. The CDR3 sequence is 12 residues long. V lost 2 bases to trimming and J lost 4 bases, with 6 bases between them. CDR1 SGHDT and CDR2 YYEEEE come from the germline V gene. The DNA of the CDR3 is TGTGCCAGCAGCTTCGGGCTCACTGAAGCTTTCTTT. This codes for CASSFGLTEAFF.

The chain has TRBV27 and TRBJ2-7; the D gene is possibly TRBD2 (7 bases). This CDR3 spans 16 amino acids. CDR1 MNHEY and CDR2 SMNVEV come from the germline V gene (reference sequence). Trimming pared 5 bases from V and 2 bases from J, leaving 19 bases between. The CDR3 protein is CASSLGGDGPAYEQYF. For the CDR3, the DNA is TGTGCCAGCAGTCTAGGGGGGGACGGTCCCGCCTACGAGCAGTACTTC.

The chain employs TRBV7-2 and TRBJ2-3, with TRBD2 identical over 8 bases. Per the germline V gene, CDR1 is SGHTA and CDR2 is FQGNSA. The CDR3 is made up of 15 amino acids. The trim removed 4 bases at V and 0 bases at J, leaving 3 bases unmatched. Here the CDR3 reads CASSYSGTSTDTQYF. CDR3 nucleotides: TGTGCCAGCAGCTATAGCGGGACTAGCACAGATACGCAGTATTTT.

This clonotype was detected only a few times. The rearrangement uses TRBV12-3 or TRBV12-4 and TRBJ1-5; D unresolved. V shed 3 bases and J shed 3 bases, with 6 bases lying between them. The length of the CDR3 is 13 residues. The CDR3 region has the DNA TGTGCCAGCAGTTTTTGGCTCAATCAGCCCCAGCATTTT. This sequence encodes CASSFWLNQPQHF.

This clonotype was counted between two and nine times. The chain links TRBV6-2 or TRBV6-3 to TRBJ1-1; D ambiguous. Trimming shortened V by 8 bases and J by 6 bases, and 10 bases separated the two germline ends. CDR1 MNHEY and CDR2 SVGEGT come from the germline V gene. This CDR3 region has 11 residues. In DNA form, the CDR3 reads TGTGCCAGCCGAATGATGGCTGAAGCTTTCTTT. This sequence encodes CASRMMAEAFF.

The chain couples TRBV4-2 to TRBJ2-2; D remains unclear. Trimming removed 0 bases from V and 1 base from J, with 9 bases in between. This CDR3 spans 16 amino acids. CDR1 is LGHNA, CDR2 YNFKEQ, per germline. The CDR3 DNA is TGTGCCAGCAGCCAAGATCCGCCGGGGAACACCGGGGAGCTGTTTTTT. It is translated as CASSQDPPGNTGELFF.

The chain couples TRBV12-3 or TRBV12-4 to TRBJ1-2, with 8 bases identical to TRBD1. V trimming: 3 bases; J trimming: 13 bases; junction bases outside the gene matches: 4. CDR3 length: 11 residues. CDR3 nucleotides: TGTGCCAGCAGTTTCGGGGACAGGCGCACCTTC. Translation: CASSFGDRRTF.

The chain joins TRBV10-1 to TRBJ2-1; 8 positions match TRBD2. The CDR3 has 18 residues. J was trimmed by 2 bases and V by 0 bases; bases with no gene match: 9. Germline loops: CDR1 WNHNN, CDR2 SYGVQD (reference sequence). The CDR3 is CASSESMVAGLTYNEQFF. CDR3 nucleotides: TGCGCCAGCAGTGAGTCGATGGTAGCGGGGCTGACCTACAATGAGCAGTTCTTC.